The source of this TCR beta chain is a study of T cell responses to AZD1222 COVID-19 vaccine. The CDR3 totals 16 residues. Per germline, CDR1 LGHDT and CDR2 YNNKEL (reference sequence). V gave up 0 bases and J gave up 4 bases, with 14 bases separating them. General study points: Increases in Spike-specific TCR breadth and depth were seen after two AZD1222 doses. It should be noted that donors were predominantly white British and more often female, and clonal diversity was possibly underestimated. Baseline antibody screening turned up just a handful of seropositive AZD1222 recipients. Only after the peak T cell response were repertoires sampled.

On this clone: Its antigen is unidentified.

Generated by immunoSEQ multiplex PCR, the TCRdb table keeps only in-frame clones and is missing some. The sample yields roughly 79,000 clones, roughly 94% seen once. This clonotype originated in an adult in good health. The sample here was peripheral blood, taken on day 0 of MenACWY control vaccination. This rearrangement joins TRBV3-1 (or the pseudogene TRBV3-2) to TRBJ2-3, with D perhaps TRBD1 (5 bases). The CDR3 reads CASSQEGPGPADTQYF. In nucleotides, the CDR3 is TGTGCCAGCAGCCAAGAAGGCCCAGGGCCCGCAGATACGCAGTATTTT.